This T cell receptor (beta chain) was captured by sequencing in a study of PD-1 blockade in classical Hodgkin lymphoma. Study results and limitations: Patients excluded were those beginning nivolumab under 1 year after ASCT.

CDR1 is MNHNS and CDR2 is SASEGT in the germline V gene. V was pared by 8 bases and J by 5 bases, with 11 bases of the junction left unmatched. The CDR3 totals 14 residues. Assay used: immunoSEQ multiplex PCR; TCRdb lists only in-frame clones, some missing. The sample holds around 30,000 clones; 55% to 75% are singletons and the top ten take nearly 15%. In every patient, relapse followed autologous stem cell transplantation, while exposure to brentuximab vedotin differed. Each best response was a complete response, a partial response or progressive disease. Concerning this clone: The antigen is not known.

The source is a human donor with classical Hodgkin lymphoma. The chain couples TRBV6-1 to TRBJ1-2; 7 positions match TRBD1. The material sequenced was peripheral blood mononuclear cells (PBMCs), taken before the second cycle of nivolumab. CDR3 DNA sequence: TGTGCCAGCCTTTCTCCCGGGACAGTATATGGCTACACCTTC. The encoded protein is CASLSPGTVYGYTF.